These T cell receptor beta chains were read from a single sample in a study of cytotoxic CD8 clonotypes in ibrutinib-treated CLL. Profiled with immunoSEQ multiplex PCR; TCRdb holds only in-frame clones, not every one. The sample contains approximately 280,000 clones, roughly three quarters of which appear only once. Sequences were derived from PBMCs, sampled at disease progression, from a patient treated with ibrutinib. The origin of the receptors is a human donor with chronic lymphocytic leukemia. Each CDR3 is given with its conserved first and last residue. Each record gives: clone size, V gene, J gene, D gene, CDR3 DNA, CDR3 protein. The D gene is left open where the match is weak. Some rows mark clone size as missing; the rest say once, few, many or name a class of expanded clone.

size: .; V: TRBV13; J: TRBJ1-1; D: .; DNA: TGTGCCAGCGGGGGGGTCATGAACACTGAAGCTTTCTTT; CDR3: CASGGVMNTEAFF
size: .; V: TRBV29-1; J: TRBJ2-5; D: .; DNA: TGCAGCGTTGAGGCATCAGGGTTCCAAGAGACCCAGTACTTC; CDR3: CSVEASGFQETQYF
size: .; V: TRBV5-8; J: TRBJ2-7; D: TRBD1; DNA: TGTGCCAGCAGCCAAAAACCGGGACAGGGGAAGAGTTACGAGCAGTACTTC; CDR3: CASSQKPGQGKSYEQYF
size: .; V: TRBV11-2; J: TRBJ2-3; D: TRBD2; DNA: TGTGCCAGCAGCTTAATAGCGGGGGGCACAGATACGCAGTATTTT; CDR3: CASSLIAGGTDTQYF
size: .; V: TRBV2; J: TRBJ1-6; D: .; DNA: TGTGCCAGCAAAAAGGAGCCGTGGGCAGCAAATTCACCCCTCCACTTT; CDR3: CASKKEPWAANSPLHF
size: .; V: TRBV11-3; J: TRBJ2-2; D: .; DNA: TGTGCCAGCAGCTTAGGGGGGCGGACTGCCGGGGAGCTGTTTTTT; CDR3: CASSLGGRTAGELFF
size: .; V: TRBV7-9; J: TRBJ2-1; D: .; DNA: TGTGCCAGCAGCCGCCTTGGGGAGAGACTAGGGGGAGGTGGTGAGCAGTTCTTC; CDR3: CASSRLGERLGGGGEQFF
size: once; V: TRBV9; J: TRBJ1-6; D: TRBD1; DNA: TGTGCCAGCAGGGGACAGGGGGAAGGGTATAATTCACCCCTCCACTTT; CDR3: CASRGQGEGYNSPLHF
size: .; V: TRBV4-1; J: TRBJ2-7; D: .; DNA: TGCGCCAGCAGCCAAGCCCTAAGGGCCTCACTGGGCGAGCAGTACTTC; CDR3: CASSQALRASLGEQYF
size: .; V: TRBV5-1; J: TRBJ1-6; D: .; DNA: TGCGCCAGCAGCTTGTTCGGCGGAATTAATTCACCCCTCCACTTT; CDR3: CASSLFGGINSPLHF
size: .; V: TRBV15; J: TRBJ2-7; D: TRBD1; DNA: TGTGCCACCAGCGCTCGACAGGGGGCCTCCTACGAGCAGTACTTC; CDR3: CATSARQGASYEQYF
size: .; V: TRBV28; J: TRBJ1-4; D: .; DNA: TGTGCCAGCAGTTCGACAGGATGGACTAATGAAAAACTGTTTTTT; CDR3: CASSSTGWTNEKLFF
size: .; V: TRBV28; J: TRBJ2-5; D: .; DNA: TGTGCCAGCAATCCCCGGGGCAAAGACTACGGGACCCAGTACTTC; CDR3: CASNPRGKDYGTQYF
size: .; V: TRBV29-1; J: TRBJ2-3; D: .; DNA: TGCAGCGTTGAAGTTAGCAGGGCCGCGACAGATACGCAGTATTTT; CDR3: CSVEVSRAATDTQYF
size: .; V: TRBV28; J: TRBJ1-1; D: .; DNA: TGTGCCAGCAGTTTATCACGGTCCTATGGCCTGAACACTGAAGCTTTCTTT; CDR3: CASSLSRSYGLNTEAFF
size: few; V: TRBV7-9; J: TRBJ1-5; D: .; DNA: TGTGCCAGCAGCTCGGTAAGCAGAAATCAGCCCCAGCATTTT; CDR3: CASSSVSRNQPQHF
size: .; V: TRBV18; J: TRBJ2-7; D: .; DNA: TGTGCCAGCTCACCGGGAGGCTTCGGCTACGAGCAGTACTTC; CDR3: CASSPGGFGYEQYF
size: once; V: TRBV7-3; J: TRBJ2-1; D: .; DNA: TGTGCCAGCAGCTTAACGACGACAGCATACAATGAGCAGTTCTTC; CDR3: CASSLTTTAYNEQFF
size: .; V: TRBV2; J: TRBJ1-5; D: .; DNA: TGTGCGATCGCGGTGGGGGGTCAAGGCAATCAGCCCCAGCATTTT; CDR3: CAIAVGGQGNQPQHF
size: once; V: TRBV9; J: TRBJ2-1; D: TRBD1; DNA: TGTGCCAGCAGCGGACCGGGACAGGGGGCCTATGAGCAGTTCTTC; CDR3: CASSGPGQGAYEQFF
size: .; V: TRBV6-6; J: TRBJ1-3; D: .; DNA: TGTGCCAGCAGTTACATCGTCCGGGCCTCTGGAAACACCATATATTTT; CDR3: CASSYIVRASGNTIYF
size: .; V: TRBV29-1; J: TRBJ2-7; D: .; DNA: TGCAGCGTCAAAGGGACATTAATGGACGAGCAGTACTTC; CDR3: CSVKGTLMDEQYF
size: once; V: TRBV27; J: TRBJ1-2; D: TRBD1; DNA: TGTGCCAGCAGGGCTACAGGGGGCGCAGACTATGGCTACACCTTC; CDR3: CASRATGGADYGYTF
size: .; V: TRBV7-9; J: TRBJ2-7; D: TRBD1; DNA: TGTGCCAGCAGCTCACCAGCGGACAGGGACCACGAGCAGTACTTC; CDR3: CASSSPADRDHEQYF
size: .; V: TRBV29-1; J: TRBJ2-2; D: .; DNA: TGCAGCTGCAGGGTTGATGGCGGGGAGCTGTTTTTT; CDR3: CSCRVDGGELFF
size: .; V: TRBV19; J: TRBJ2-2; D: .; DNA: TGTGCCAGTAGTTTTTCTATCGGCAGAAACACCGGGGAGCTGTTTTTT; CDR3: CASSFSIGRNTGELFF
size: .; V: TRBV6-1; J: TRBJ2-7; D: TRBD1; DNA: TGTGCCAGCAGTGCCGGGACAGGGCCCTACGAGCAGTACTTC; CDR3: CASSAGTGPYEQYF
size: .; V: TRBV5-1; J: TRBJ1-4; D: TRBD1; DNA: TGCGCCAGCAGGTTAACAGGGGGCGCGAGTGAAAAACTGTTTTTT; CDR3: CASRLTGGASEKLFF
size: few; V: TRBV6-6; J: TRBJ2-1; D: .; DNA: TGTGCCAGCAGTTACGTCCAGAATGAGCAGTTCTTC; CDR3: CASSYVQNEQFF
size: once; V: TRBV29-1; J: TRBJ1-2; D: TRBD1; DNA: TGCAGCGCCAGGGGGCGTCATGGCTACACCTTC; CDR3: CSARGRHGYTF
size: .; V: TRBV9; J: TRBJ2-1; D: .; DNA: TGTGCCAGCAGCGTAGGACCAATAGCAGCGAGGGACAATGAGCAGTTCTTC; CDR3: CASSVGPIAARDNEQFF
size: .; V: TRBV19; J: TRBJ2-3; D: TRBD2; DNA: TGTGCCAGTAGTCCCCTGGGGCTAGCGGGAGGAACAGATACGCAGTATTTT; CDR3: CASSPLGLAGGTDTQYF
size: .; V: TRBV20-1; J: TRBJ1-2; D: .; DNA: TGCAGTGCCATCGACGGAGGCTACACCTTC; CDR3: CSAIDGGYTF
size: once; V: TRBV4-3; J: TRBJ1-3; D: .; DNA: TGCGCCAGCAGCCAAGCCCGGGACTCTGGAAACACCATATATTTT; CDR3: CASSQARDSGNTIYF
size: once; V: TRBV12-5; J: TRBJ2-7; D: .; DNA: TGTGCTAGTGGCTTCACAGCGAAGTACGAGCAGTACTTC; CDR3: CASGFTAKYEQYF
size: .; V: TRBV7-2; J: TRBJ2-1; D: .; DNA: TGTGCCAGCAGCTTAGTTTATGAGCAGTTCTTC; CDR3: CASSLVYEQFF
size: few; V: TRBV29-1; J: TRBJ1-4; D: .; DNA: TGCAGCGGCGGCGAGGGGCCTAATGAAAAACTGTTTTTT; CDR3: CSGGEGPNEKLFF
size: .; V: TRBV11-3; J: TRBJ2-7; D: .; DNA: TGTGCCAGCAGCTTAACAGGGCGGGACGAGCAGTACTTC; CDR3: CASSLTGRDEQYF
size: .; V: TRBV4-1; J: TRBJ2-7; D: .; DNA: TGCGCCAGCAGCCAAGAACGACACCTAAGCTACGAGCAGTACTTC; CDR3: CASSQERHLSYEQYF
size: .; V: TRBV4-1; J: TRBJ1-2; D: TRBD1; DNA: TGCGCCAGCAGCCCTCACGAAGGGGGCCGCACCTTC; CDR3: CASSPHEGGRTF
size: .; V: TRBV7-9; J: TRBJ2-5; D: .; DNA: TGTGCCAGCAGCTCGAACCTCAGGGAAGGGACCCAGTACTTC; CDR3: CASSSNLREGTQYF
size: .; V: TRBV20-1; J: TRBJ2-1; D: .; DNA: TGCAGTGCTATACGACGCAATGAGCAGTTCTTC; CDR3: CSAIRRNEQFF
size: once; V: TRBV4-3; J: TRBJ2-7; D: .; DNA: TGCGCCAGCAGCCAATCCTTCCGGGATCTCTACGAGCAGTACTTC; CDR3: CASSQSFRDLYEQYF
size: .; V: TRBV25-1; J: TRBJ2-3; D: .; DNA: TGTGCCAGCAGTAGAGCGTATACGCAGTATTTT; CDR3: CASSRAYTQYF
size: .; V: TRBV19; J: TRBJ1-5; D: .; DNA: TGTGCCAGTAGTCCCCCGGGGGGCTATCAGCCCCAGCATTTT; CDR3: CASSPPGGYQPQHF
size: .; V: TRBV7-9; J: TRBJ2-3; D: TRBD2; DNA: TGTGCCAGCATTGGGACTAGCAGGAGGGTGCAGTATTTT; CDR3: CASIGTSRRVQYF
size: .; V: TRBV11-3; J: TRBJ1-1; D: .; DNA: TGTGCCAGCAGCCAGGGGCCCGGAGGGGGCACTGAAGCTTTCTTT; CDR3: CASSQGPGGGTEAFF
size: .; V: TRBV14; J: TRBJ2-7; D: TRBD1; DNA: TGTGCCAGCAGCCTGAGGACAGGCCTAGGGCAGTACTTC; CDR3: CASSLRTGLGQYF